The clone carrying this T cell receptor (beta chain) turned up a few times. Its matching antigen is unknown. The data were obtained in a study of T-cell reconstitution after alpha-beta-depleted transplantation in children. Overall study findings and caveats: Surviving recipient cells, namely T cells and thymic progenitors, were the source of high day-60 TCRbeta diversity in some patients. Fresh T-cell production supplied most of the T-cell counts and diversity seen one year after transplant. Roughly two months post-transplant, alpha-beta T cells reportedly originated from several hundred graft clones that had expanded.

CDR1 is SGHRS and CDR2 is YFSETQ in the germline V gene. The junction had 12 bases not matched to a gene; V was cut back by 2 bases and J by 5 bases. This CDR3 spans 18 amino acids. Preparation of the TCRbeta library involved a method that used unique molecular identifiers. TCRdb analysed the PCR reads with MiXCR anew, one entry per CDR3 protein. This repertoire shows some 300,000 distinct CDR3 sequences, 10% found once; its top ten account for less than 9%. The TCR was taken from a boy under two years old with acute myeloid leukemia, due to receive a stem cell transplant. Sequenced here: PBMCs, sampled before TCRalphabeta/CD19-depleted stem cell transplant. The rearrangement uses TRBV5-1 and TRBJ2-2, with TRBD2 matching over 10 bases. CDR3 DNA: TGCGCCAGCAGCTTTTATCAGCGGGGGGGGATCCCGACCGGGGAGCTGTTTTTT. Protein sequence: CASSFYQRGGIPTGELFF.